Below are 21 T cell receptor beta chains sequenced from a single sample in a study of blood T cell repertoires in COVID-19. TCRdb keeps only in-frame clones here, not all; method: immunoSEQ multiplex PCR. The table has roughly 250,000 clones, approximately 90% seen once. The sequenced sample was PBMCs or T cells enriched from blood (not recorded which). The receptors originated from a woman aged 18-30 years who had recovered from COVID-19.

Here the CDR3 DNA reads TGTGCCAGCAACCTGAGACTAGCGGGGGTCCGGGGGGATACGCAGTATTTT. It codes for CASNLRLAGVRGDTQYF. The chain has TRBV5-6 and TRBJ2-3, with 12 bases aligning to TRBD2. The CDR3 extends over 17 amino acids. The ends lost 6 bases at V and 6 bases at J; junction bases unmatched: 14. CDR1 and CDR2 (germline): SGHDT, YYEEEE.

The chain is built from TRBV10-3 and TRBJ1-2, with D perhaps matching TRBD1 (5 bases). The V gene lost 7 bases and the J gene lost 7 bases, with 10 bases spanning the gap. Germline CDR1 ENHRY, CDR2 SYGVKD. This CDR3 has 11 amino acids. CDR3 sequence: CAITDSSGYTF. The DNA of the CDR3 is TGTGCCATCACAGACAGTTCTGGCTACACCTTC.

The chain has TRBV27 and TRBJ1-2, with TRBD1 as a possible D gene (6 bases). Germline assignment: CDR1 MNHEY and CDR2 SMNVEV (reference sequence). The V and J ends lost 6 bases and 2 bases respectively, with 16 bases between them. The CDR3 runs to 15 residues. CDR3 sequence reads: CASSQTGTTNYGYTF. The CDR3 region has the DNA TGTGCCAGCAGCCAGACAGGCACCACAAACTATGGCTACACCTTC.

The rearrangement uses TRBV14 and TRBJ2-7; D might be TRBD2 (6 bases). The CDR3 covers 15 residues. V lost 0 bases and J lost 4, with 13 bases in between. CDR1 is SGHDN, CDR2 FVKESK, per germline. The CDR3 is CASSQEGGKAYEQYF. The CDR3 nucleotides are TGTGCCAGCAGCCAAGAAGGAGGGAAGGCTTACGAGCAGTACTTC. Full variable domain (remainder filled in from reference TRBV14 and TRBJ2-7): EAGVTQFPSHSVIEKGQTVTLRCDPISGHDNLYWYRRVMGKEIKFLLHFVKESKQDESGMPNNRFLAERTGGTYSTLKVQPAELEDSGVYFCASSQEGGKAYEQYFGPGTRLTVT.

V and J are TRBV9 and TRBJ2-7, with 10 positions matching TRBD2. The V gene's germline CDR1 is SGDLS and CDR2 YYNGEE. The J segment lost 0 bases and the V segment lost 4 bases, leaving 16 bases of the junction unmatched. This CDR3 has 19 amino acids. The CDR3 DNA reads TGTGCCAGCAGCCCAGGTGGCCTAGCGGGGGCCGCGAGCTCCTACGAGCAGTACTTC. Protein sequence: CASSPGGLAGAASSYEQYF.

The rearrangement uses TRBV4-2 and TRBJ2-7, with TRBD2 identical over 12 bases. CDR1 and CDR2 (germline): LGHNA, YNFKEQ. This CDR3 is built from 16 residues. The V gene end was trimmed by 0 bases and the J gene end by 4 bases; junction bases not matched to a gene: 4. CDR3 sequence (DNA): TGTGCCAGCAGCCAAGAAGTCACTAGCGGGGGGTACGAGCAGTACTTC. It specifies CASSQEVTSGGYEQYF.

The chain employs TRBV3-1 (or the pseudogene TRBV3-2) and TRBJ1-2; D is unresolved. The CDR3 spans 14 residues. The V end lost 0 bases, the J end lost 7 bases, and 12 bases lay between the germline ends. Germline V CDR1 and CDR2: LGHDT, YNNKEL (reference sequence). The DNA of the CDR3 is TGTGCCAGCAGCCAAGACGGCACACTAAGTGGCTACACCTTC. This gives the protein CASSQDGTLSGYTF.

Here the CDR3 reads CASSQESRGLDQPQHF. The CDR3 region has the DNA TGCGCCAGCAGCCAAGAAAGCAGGGGGCTGGATCAGCCCCAGCATTTT. The chain uses TRBV4-1 and TRBJ1-5; 8 nucleotides align to TRBD1. The V segment lost 0 bases and the J segment 5 bases; nucleotides outside the gene matches: 6. The V gene's germline CDR1 is MGHRA and CDR2 YSYEKL. CDR3 length equals 16 residues.

This clone appeared once. The rearrangement uses TRBV5-4 and TRBJ1-1; 12 bases are a match to TRBD1. This CDR3 contains 16 residues. With 2 bases clipped from V and 3 bases from J, the junction kept 5 bases outside the gene matches. Germline V lookup: CDR1 SGHNT, CDR2 YYREEE (reference sequence). DNA for the CDR3: TGTGCCAGCAGCTTTGGGACAGGGGGCAGGGACACTGAAGCTTTCTTT. As protein: CASSFGTGGRDTEAFF.

This clone was seen once. The chain combines TRBV5-6 with TRBJ2-5; the match to TRBD1 covers 8 bases. With V trimmed by 4 bases and J by 2 bases, 7 bases remained unmatched. The CDR3 runs 15 residues. CDR1 SGHDT and CDR2 YYEEEE come from the germline V gene. CDR3: CASSQLGTGQETQYF. The CDR3 DNA follows: TGTGCCAGCAGCCAACTAGGGACAGGACAAGAGACCCAGTACTTC.

V is TRBV27 and J is TRBJ2-5; D is undetermined. This CDR3 is built from 13 residues. V shed 4 bases and J shed 2 bases, with 8 bases lying between them. Per the germline V gene, CDR1 is MNHEY and CDR2 is SMNVEV (reference sequence). The CDR3 loop is CASSYTSQETQYF. DNA of the CDR3: TGTGCCAGCAGTTATACAAGTCAAGAGACCCAGTACTTC.

V and J are TRBV5-1 and TRBJ2-6; D ambiguous. The CDR3 consists of 15 residues. In germline, CDR1 is SGHRS, CDR2 YFSETQ. Trimming stripped 4 bases from V and 2 bases from J, with 10 bases between. The CDR3 bases are TGCGCCAGCAGCGTAGCACGGCCTGGGGCCAACGTCCTGACTTTC. Residues: CASSVARPGANVLTF.

The chain couples TRBV20-1 to TRBJ1-5; no definite D call. The V end lost 3 bases, the J end lost 7 bases, and 10 bases lay between the germline ends. Germline V gene sequence: CDR1 DFQATT, CDR2 SNEGSKA (reference sequence). CDR3 length: 12 amino acids. Written as DNA, the CDR3 is TGCAGTGCTAGTATTTCGGGGCAGCCCCAGCATTTT. Translation gives CSASISGQPQHF.

V and J are TRBV7-8 and TRBJ2-6, with D tentatively TRBD1 (5 bases). Germline lookup yields CDR1 SGHVS and CDR2 FQNEAQ. V gave up 3 bases and J gave up 4 bases, with 10 bases separating them. The CDR3 extends over 15 amino acids. CDR3 in amino acids: CASSFVGAGANVLTF. The CDR3 nucleotides read TGTGCCAGCAGCTTCGTTGGGGCCGGGGCCAACGTCCTGACTTTC.

J is TRBJ1-2 and V is TRBV7-9, with D perhaps matching TRBD1 (5 bases). Germline V CDR1 and CDR2: SEHNR, FQNEAQ (reference sequence). The CDR3 is made up of 16 amino acids. Trimming took off 5 bases at V and 2 bases at J, with 18 bases between the two ends. CDR3: CASSAWGRATNYGYTF. DNA of the CDR3: TGTGCCAGCAGCGCTTGGGGCAGGGCCACAAACTATGGCTACACCTTC.

The CDR3 DNA follows: TGTGCCAGCAGCTCGACAACCCGTGGGGGCTACACCTTC. Translation gives CASSSTTRGGYTF. The chain carries TRBV7-2 and TRBJ1-2; D is unresolved. The CDR3 runs to 13 residues. The V end lost 4 bases, the J end lost 8 bases, and 14 bases lay between the germline ends. CDR1 and CDR2 (germline): SGHTA, FQGNSA.

This chain joins TRBV3-1 (or the pseudogene TRBV3-2) and TRBJ2-5; the D gene is possibly TRBD2 (6 bases). The CDR3 totals 14 residues. Trimming cost V 4 bases and J 2 bases, with 11 bases left between them. Looked up from germline, CDR1 is LGHDT and CDR2 is YNNKEL (reference sequence). The CDR3 DNA is TGTGCCAGCAGCCTGGGACTGAGTCAAGAGACCCAGTACTTC. Amino acids: CASSLGLSQETQYF.

This rearrangement joins TRBV11-2 to TRBJ1-2, with D perhaps matching TRBD1 (5 bases). CDR1 is SGHAT and CDR2 is FQNNGV in the germline V gene. The V end was cut by 2 bases, the J end by 8 bases, with 12 bases between. This CDR3 is built from 13 residues. The CDR3 loop reads CASSLIQGWGYTF. CDR3 nucleotide sequence: TGTGCCAGCAGCTTAATTCAGGGATGGGGCTACACCTTC.

The CDR3 sequence is CASSVAFKEGGYTF. The CDR3 bases are TGTGCCAGCAGCGTAGCTTTTAAAGAGGGCGGCTACACCTTC. The chain couples TRBV9 to TRBJ1-2; D is unclear. There are 14 residues in the CDR3. Germline lookup yields CDR1 SGDLS and CDR2 YYNGEE. The V end lost 0 bases, the J end lost 8 bases, and 14 bases lay between the germline ends.

DNA of the CDR3: TGCGCCAGCAGCTTGGCCACAGGGGGGGGCTACGAGCAGTACTTC. The encoded protein is CASSLATGGGYEQYF. This sequence joins TRBV5-1 and TRBJ2-7; D is possibly TRBD1 (8 bases). Germline CDR1 SGHRS, CDR2 YFSETQ. V dropped 0 bases and J dropped 3 bases, with 13 bases sitting between them. This CDR3 comprises 15 residues.

The chain uses TRBV2 and TRBJ1-6, with D possibly matching TRBD1 (6 bases). The V gene lost 5 bases and the J gene lost 10 bases, with 12 bases spanning the gap. CDR3 size: 13 residues. CDR1 and CDR2 (germline): SNHLY, FYNNEI. CDR3 bases: TGTGCCAGCAGTCCGAGGGGGGGGTCACCCCTCCACTTT. Translating it yields CASSPRGGSPLHF.